The rows below give T cell receptor beta chains drawn from one sample of a study of T cells in localized non-small cell lung cancer. Produced via immunoSEQ multiplex PCR; TCRdb's table is partial and in-frame only. The profile shows tens of thousands of clones, more than 75% of them singletons. Material: peripheral blood, obtained before any cancer treatment. These receptors originate from an older female donor with stage III squamous cell lung carcinoma. Both conserved end residues are part of each CDR3. The D gene is left open where the match is weak. Clone size appears in some rows only: once, few, many, or a class for an expanded clone.

d_gene	v_gene	abundance	j_gene	CDR3aa	CDR3nt
.	TRBV5-1	.	TRBJ2-1	CASRDSSYNEQFF	TGCGCCAGCAGGGACAGCTCCTACAATGAGCAGTTCTTC
.	TRBV12-1	.	TRBJ2-2	CATSGSHRGAVF	TGTGCCACATCAGGGTCGCACCGGGGAGCTGTTTTT
.	TRBV6-4	.	TRBJ2-1	CASSDSGLPRYNEQFF	TGTGCCAGCAGTGACTCTGGGCTTCCCAGATACAATGAGCAGTTCTTC
TRBD2	TRBV7-2	few	TRBJ2-5	CASSLLLIAGETQYF	TGTGCCAGCAGCCTCCTTCTGATAGCGGGGGAGACCCAGTACTTC
.	TRBV19	.	TRBJ2-1	CASRGTRAYNEQFF	TGTGCCAGCAGGGGGACTAGGGCGTACAATGAGCAGTTCTTC
.	TRBV30	.	TRBJ1-1	CAWSGGLAEAFF	TGTGCCTGGAGTGGAGGGTTGGCTGAAGCTTTCTTT
TRBD1	TRBV5-4	few	TRBJ2-3	CASSLGDRGYTQYF	TGTGCCAGCAGCTTGGGGGACAGGGGATATACGCAGTATTTT
TRBD2	TRBV19	.	TRBJ2-3	CASSRRERSGGALDTQYF	TGTGCCAGTAGTAGGAGAGAGAGGAGCGGGGGGGCCTTAGATACGCAGTATTTT
TRBD2	TRBV7-3	.	TRBJ2-1	CASSLSYGRGNEQFF	TGTGCCAGCAGCCTCTCCTACGGGAGGGGCAATGAGCAGTTCTTC
TRBD1	TRBV28	.	TRBJ2-7	CASTQRNRGTYEQYF	TGTGCCAGCACCCAGAGGAACAGGGGGACCTACGAGCAGTACTTC
.	TRBV10-2	.	TRBJ2-1	CASSDFSSYNEQFF	TGCGCCAGCAGTGACTTTAGCTCCTACAATGAGCAGTTCTTC
.	TRBV28	.	TRBJ1-1	CASSLPRGPTEAFF	TGTGCCAGCAGTTTACCCCGAGGGCCCACTGAAGCTTTCTTT
TRBD1	TRBV7-2	.	TRBJ1-1	CASSYPGGMNTEAFF	TGTGCCAGCAGCTATCCAGGGGGCATGAACACTGAAGCTTTCTTT
TRBD2	TRBV27	.	TRBJ2-1	CASSLPPSGRAYNEQFF	TGTGCCAGCAGTTTACCGCCTAGCGGGAGGGCCTACAATGAGCAGTTCTTC
.	TRBV5-1	.	TRBJ1-3	CASSLAGSGNTIYF	TGCGCCAGCAGCTTGGCAGGCTCTGGAAACACCATATATTTT
.	TRBV30	.	TRBJ2-4	CAWSLTGTRDIQYF	TGTGCCTGGAGTCTGACAGGGACTCGAGACATTCAGTACTTC
TRBD1	TRBV7-7	.	TRBJ2-5	CASSPGQYQETQYF	TGTGCTAGCAGCCCGGGACAGTACCAAGAGACCCAGTACTTC
TRBD1	TRBV29-1	.	TRBJ2-7	CSVSGTESSYEQYF	TGCAGCGTTTCCGGGACAGAGAGCTCCTACGAGCAGTACTTC
TRBD2	TRBV5-1	.	TRBJ2-5	CASSTGLAGGRETQYF	TGCGCCAGCAGCACAGGACTAGCGGGAGGGCGGGAGACCCAGTACTTC
TRBD1	TRBV28	.	TRBJ2-2	CASSSPPGQGTGELFF	TGTGCCAGCAGTTCGCCCCCGGGACAGGGGACCGGGGAGCTGTTTTTT
.	TRBV9	.	TRBJ1-1	CASSVLSGGYTEAFF	TGTGCCAGCAGCGTTTTGTCAGGAGGCTACACTGAAGCTTTCTTT
.	TRBV5-1	.	TRBJ1-1	CASSLRTDNTEAFF	TGCGCCAGCAGCTTACGGACAGACAACACTGAAGCTTTCTTT
.	TRBV7-9	.	TRBJ2-1	CASSLNTGSGNEQFF	TGTGCCAGCAGCTTAAATACGGGGTCGGGCAATGAGCAGTTCTTC
TRBD1	TRBV28	.	TRBJ1-5	CASSSGTGGAQPQHF	TGTGCCAGCAGTTCCGGGACAGGGGGCGCTCAGCCCCAGCATTTT
TRBD1	TRBV14	.	TRBJ2-7	CASSQGTGLTYEQYF	TGTGCCAGCAGCCAAGGGACAGGGCTAACCTACGAGCAGTACTTC
.	TRBV6-1	.	TRBJ2-5	CASRPVKPSGETQYF	TGTGCCAGCAGACCCGTAAAACCTTCAGGGGAGACCCAGTACTTC
TRBD2	TRBV5-1	.	TRBJ2-1	CASARAGYNEQFF	TGCGCCAGCGCTCGAGCGGGGTACAATGAGCAGTTCTTC
.	TRBV28	.	TRBJ1-2	CASGPIKGYTF	TGTGCCAGCGGGCCCATTAAAGGCTACACCTTC